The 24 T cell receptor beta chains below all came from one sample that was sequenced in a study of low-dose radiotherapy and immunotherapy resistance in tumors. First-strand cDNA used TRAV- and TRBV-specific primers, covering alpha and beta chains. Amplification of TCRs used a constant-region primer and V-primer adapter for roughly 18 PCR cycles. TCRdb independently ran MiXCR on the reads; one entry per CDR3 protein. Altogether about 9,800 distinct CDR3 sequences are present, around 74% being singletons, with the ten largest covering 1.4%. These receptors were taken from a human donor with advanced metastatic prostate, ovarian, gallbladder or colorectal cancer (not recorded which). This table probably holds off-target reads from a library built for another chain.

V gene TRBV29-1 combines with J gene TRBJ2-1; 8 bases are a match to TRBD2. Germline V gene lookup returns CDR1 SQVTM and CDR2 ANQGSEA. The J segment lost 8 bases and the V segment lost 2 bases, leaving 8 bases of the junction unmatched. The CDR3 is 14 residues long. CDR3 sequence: CSVESGRNIYEQFF. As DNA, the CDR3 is TGCAGCGTTGAAAGCGGGAGAAATATCTATGAGCAGTTCTTC.

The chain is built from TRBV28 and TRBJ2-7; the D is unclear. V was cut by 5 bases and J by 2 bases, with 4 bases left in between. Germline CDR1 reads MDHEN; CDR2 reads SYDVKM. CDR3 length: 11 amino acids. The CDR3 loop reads CASSSPYEQYF. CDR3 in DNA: TGTGCCAGCAGTAGCCCCTACGAGCAGTACTTC.

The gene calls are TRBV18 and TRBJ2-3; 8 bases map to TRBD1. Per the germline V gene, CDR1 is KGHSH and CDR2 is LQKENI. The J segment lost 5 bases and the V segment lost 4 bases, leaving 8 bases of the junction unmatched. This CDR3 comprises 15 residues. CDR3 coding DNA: TGTGCCAGCTCACGACAGGGGCCGTCCGGAGATACGCAGTATTTT. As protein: CASSRQGPSGDTQYF.

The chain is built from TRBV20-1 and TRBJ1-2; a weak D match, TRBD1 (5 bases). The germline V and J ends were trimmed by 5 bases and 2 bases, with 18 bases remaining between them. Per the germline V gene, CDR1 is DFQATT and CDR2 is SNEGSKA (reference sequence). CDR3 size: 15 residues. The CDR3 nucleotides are TGCAGTGCTCCCGCGGGAGTGCGGACAAACTATGGCTACACCTTC. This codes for CSAPAGVRTNYGYTF.

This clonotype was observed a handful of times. CDR3 loop: CASSLSQYTGELFF. CDR3 in DNA: TGTGCCAGCAGTTTAAGTCAATACACCGGGGAGCTGTTTTTT. The chain uses TRBV28 and TRBJ2-2, with unresolved D. V dropped 2 bases and J dropped 3 bases, with 7 bases sitting between them. This CDR3 contains 14 residues. Germline V CDR1 and CDR2: MDHEN, SYDVKM.

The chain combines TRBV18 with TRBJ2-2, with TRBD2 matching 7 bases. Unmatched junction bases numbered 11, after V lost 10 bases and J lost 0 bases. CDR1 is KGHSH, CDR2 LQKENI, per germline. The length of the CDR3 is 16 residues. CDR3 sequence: CATHVGAGTNTGELFF. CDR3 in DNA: TGTGCCACACACGTCGGAGCGGGAACGAACACCGGGGAGCTGTTTTTT.

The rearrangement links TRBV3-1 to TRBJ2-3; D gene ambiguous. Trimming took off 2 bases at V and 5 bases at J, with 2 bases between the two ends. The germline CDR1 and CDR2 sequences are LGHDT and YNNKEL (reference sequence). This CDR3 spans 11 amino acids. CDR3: CASSQLDTQYF. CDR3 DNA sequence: TGTGCCAGCAGCCAATTAGATACGCAGTATTTT.

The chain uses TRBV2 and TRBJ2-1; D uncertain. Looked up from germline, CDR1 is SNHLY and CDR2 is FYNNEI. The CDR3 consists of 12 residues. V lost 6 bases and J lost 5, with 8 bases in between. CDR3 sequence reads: CASRAWDNEQFF. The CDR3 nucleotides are TGTGCCAGCAGGGCCTGGGACAATGAGCAGTTCTTC.

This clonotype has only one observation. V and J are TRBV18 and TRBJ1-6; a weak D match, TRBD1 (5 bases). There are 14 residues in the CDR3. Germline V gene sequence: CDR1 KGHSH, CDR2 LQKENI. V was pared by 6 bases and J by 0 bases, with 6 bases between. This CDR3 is CASSGGSYNSPLHF. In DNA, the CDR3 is TGTGCCAGCTCCGGGGGCTCCTATAATTCACCCCTCCACTTT.

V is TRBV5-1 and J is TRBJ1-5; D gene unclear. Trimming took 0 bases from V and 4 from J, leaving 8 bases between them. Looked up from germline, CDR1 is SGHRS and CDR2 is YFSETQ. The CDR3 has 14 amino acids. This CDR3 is CASSLAGRNQPQHF. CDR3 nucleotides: TGCGCCAGCAGCTTGGCTGGGAGGAATCAGCCCCAGCATTTT.

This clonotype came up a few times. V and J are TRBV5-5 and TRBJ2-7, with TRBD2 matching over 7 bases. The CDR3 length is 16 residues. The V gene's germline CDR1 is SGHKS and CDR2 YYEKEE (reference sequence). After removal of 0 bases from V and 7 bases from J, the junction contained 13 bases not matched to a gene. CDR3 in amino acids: CASSLGRAGVLEEQYF. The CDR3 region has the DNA TGTGCCAGCAGCTTGGGACGGGCGGGAGTTCTGGAGGAGCAGTACTTC.

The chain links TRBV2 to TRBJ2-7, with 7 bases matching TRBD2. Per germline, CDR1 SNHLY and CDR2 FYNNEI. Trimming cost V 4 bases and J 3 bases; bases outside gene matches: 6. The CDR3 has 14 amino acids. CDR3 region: CASSAGGWGYEQYF. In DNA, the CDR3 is TGTGCCAGCAGTGCGGGGGGTTGGGGCTACGAGCAGTACTTC.

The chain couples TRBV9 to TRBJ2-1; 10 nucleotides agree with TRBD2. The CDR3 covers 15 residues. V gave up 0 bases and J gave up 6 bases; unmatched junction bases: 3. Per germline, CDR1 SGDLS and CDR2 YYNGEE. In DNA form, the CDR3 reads TGTGCCAGCAGCGTAGGAGTAGCGGGAGGCAATGAGCAGTTCTTC. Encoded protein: CASSVGVAGGNEQFF.

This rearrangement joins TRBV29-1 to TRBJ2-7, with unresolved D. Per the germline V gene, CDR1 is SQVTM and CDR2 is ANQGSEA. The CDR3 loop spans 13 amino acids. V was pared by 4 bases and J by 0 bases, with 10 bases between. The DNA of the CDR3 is TGCAGCGTTGTATGGGGTTTCTCCTACGAGCAGTACTTC. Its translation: CSVVWGFSYEQYF.

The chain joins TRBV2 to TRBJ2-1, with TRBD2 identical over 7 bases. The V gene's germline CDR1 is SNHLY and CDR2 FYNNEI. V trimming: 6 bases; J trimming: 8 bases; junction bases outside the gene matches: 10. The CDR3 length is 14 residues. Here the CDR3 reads CASSIAGAVDEQFF. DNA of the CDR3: TGTGCCAGCAGCATAGCGGGTGCCGTGGATGAGCAGTTCTTC.

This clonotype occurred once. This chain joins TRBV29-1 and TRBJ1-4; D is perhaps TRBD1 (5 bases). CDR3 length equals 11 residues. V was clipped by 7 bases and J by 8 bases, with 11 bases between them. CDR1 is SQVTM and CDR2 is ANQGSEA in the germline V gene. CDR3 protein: CSAGNREKLFF. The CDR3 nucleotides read TGCAGCGCTGGAAACAGGGAAAAACTGTTTTTT.

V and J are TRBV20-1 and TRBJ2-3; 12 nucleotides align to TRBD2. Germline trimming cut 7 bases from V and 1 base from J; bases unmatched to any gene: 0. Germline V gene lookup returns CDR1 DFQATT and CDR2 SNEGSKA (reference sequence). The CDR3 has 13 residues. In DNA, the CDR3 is TGCAGTGGACTAGCGGGGGGCACAGATACGCAGTATTTT. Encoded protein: CSGLAGGTDTQYF.

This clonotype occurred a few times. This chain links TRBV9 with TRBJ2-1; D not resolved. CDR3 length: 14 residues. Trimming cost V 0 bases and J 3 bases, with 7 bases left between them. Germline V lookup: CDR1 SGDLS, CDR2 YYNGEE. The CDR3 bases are TGTGCCAGCAGCGTAGAGGGCGGCTACAATGAGCAGTTCTTC. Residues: CASSVEGGYNEQFF.

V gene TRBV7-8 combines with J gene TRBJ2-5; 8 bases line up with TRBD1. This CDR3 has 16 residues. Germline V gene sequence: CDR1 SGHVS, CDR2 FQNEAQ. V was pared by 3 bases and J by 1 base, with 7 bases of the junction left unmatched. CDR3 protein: CASSFRTGGLQETQYF. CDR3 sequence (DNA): TGTGCCAGCAGCTTCCGTACAGGGGGGCTCCAAGAGACCCAGTACTTC.

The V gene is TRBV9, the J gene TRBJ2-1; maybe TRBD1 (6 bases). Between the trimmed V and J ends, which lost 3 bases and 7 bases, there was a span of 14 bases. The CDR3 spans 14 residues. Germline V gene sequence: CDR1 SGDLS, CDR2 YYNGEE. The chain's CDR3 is CASSGRQAVNEQFF. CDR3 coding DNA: TGTGCCAGCAGCGGGCGACAGGCGGTGAATGAGCAGTTCTTC.

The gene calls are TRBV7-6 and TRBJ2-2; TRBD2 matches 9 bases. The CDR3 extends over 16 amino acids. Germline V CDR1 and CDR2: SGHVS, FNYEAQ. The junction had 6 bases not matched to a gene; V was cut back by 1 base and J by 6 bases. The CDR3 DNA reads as TGTGCCAGCAGCTTAGATCCAGCGGGAGGTTCCGGGGAGCTGTTTTTT. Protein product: CASSLDPAGGSGELFF. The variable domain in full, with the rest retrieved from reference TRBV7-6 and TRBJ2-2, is GAGVSQSPRYKVTKRGQDVALRCDPISGHVSLYWYRQALGQGPEFLTYFNYEAQQDKSGLPNDRFSAERPEGSISTLTIQRTEQRDSAMYRCASSLDPAGGSGELFFGEGSRLTVL.

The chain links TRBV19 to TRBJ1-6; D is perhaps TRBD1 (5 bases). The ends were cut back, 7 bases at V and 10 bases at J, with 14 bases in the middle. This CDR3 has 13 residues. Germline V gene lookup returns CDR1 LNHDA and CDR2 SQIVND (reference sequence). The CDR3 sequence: CASKGLSGSPLHF. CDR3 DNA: TGTGCCAGTAAGGGACTGAGCGGGTCACCCCTCCACTTT.

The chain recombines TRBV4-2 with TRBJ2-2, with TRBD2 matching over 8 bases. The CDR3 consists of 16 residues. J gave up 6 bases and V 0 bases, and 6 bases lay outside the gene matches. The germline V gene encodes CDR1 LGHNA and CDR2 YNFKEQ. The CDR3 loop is CASSQDVSGNAGELFF. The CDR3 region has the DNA TGTGCCAGCAGCCAAGATGTTAGCGGGAATGCCGGGGAGCTGTTTTTT.

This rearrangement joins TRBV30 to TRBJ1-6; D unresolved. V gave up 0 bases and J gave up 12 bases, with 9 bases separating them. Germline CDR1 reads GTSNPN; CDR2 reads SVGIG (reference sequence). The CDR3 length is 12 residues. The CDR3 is CAWSVFGLPLHF. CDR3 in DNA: TGTGCCTGGAGTGTATTTGGCTTACCCCTCCACTTT.